These T cell receptor beta chains were read from a single sample in a study of blood T cell repertoires in COVID-19. Assay used: immunoSEQ multiplex PCR; TCRdb lists only in-frame clones, some missing. The data contain some 310,000 clones, nearly 90% of them singletons. Material for sequencing was peripheral blood. These receptors all stem from a woman aged 35 to 49 with COVID-19, enrolled during active disease. CDR3s include the opening cysteine and the closing phenylalanine or tryptophan. D genes are given only for firm matches. A clone size is listed for some rows: how often the clone was seen (once, few, many), or a class if it is expanded.

v_gene: TRBV9
j_gene: TRBJ2-7
d_gene: TRBD2
abundance: .
CDR3nt: TGTGCCAGCAGCGTAGGGACTAGCGGGAGTTACGAGCAGTACTTC
CDR3aa: CASSVGTSGSYEQYF

v_gene: TRBV27
j_gene: TRBJ2-3
d_gene: TRBD1
abundance: .
CDR3nt: TGTGCCAGCCCCCCCCGGGACAGGGGTTGCAGAGATACGCAGTATTTT
CDR3aa: CASPPRDRGCRDTQYF

v_gene: TRBV6-2/TRBV6-3
j_gene: TRBJ1-1
d_gene: .
abundance: .
CDR3nt: TGTGCCAGCAGTTACTCGACCGTCAGGGTTGAAGCTTTCTTT
CDR3aa: CASSYSTVRVEAFF

v_gene: TRBV5-6
j_gene: TRBJ1-4
d_gene: .
abundance: .
CDR3nt: TGTGCCAGCAGCTTAAGGGGGACCGAAAAACTGTTTTTT
CDR3aa: CASSLRGTEKLFF

v_gene: TRBV6-2/TRBV6-3
j_gene: TRBJ2-3
d_gene: TRBD2
abundance: .
CDR3nt: TGTGCCAGCAGTTACTCGGCTAGCGGGGCAGATACGCAGTATTTT
CDR3aa: CASSYSASGADTQYF

v_gene: TRBV6-5
j_gene: TRBJ1-1
d_gene: .
abundance: .
CDR3nt: TGTGCCAGCAGTTACACGGGACATTCGAACACTGAAGCTTTCTTT
CDR3aa: CASSYTGHSNTEAFF

v_gene: TRBV7-2
j_gene: TRBJ2-4
d_gene: .
abundance: .
CDR3nt: TGTGCCAGCAGCTTTCCTGCAGCAGGAAACATTCAGTACTTC
CDR3aa: CASSFPAAGNIQYF

v_gene: TRBV27
j_gene: TRBJ1-6
d_gene: .
abundance: .
CDR3nt: TGTGCCAGCAGCCCGGCCCCCCAGGGGCCCTTCAATTCACCCCTCCACTTT
CDR3aa: CASSPAPQGPFNSPLHF

v_gene: TRBV7-3
j_gene: TRBJ2-1
d_gene: TRBD2
abundance: .
CDR3nt: TGTGCCAGCAGTCTGACTAGCGGGACCTACAATGAGCAGTTCTTC
CDR3aa: CASSLTSGTYNEQFF

v_gene: TRBV15
j_gene: TRBJ2-3
d_gene: TRBD2
abundance: .
CDR3nt: TGTGCCACCAGCGGGGGAGGGAGAAGCACAGATACGCAGTATTTT
CDR3aa: CATSGGGRSTDTQYF

v_gene: TRBV4-3
j_gene: TRBJ2-2
d_gene: .
abundance: .
CDR3nt: TGCGCCAGCAGCCACTCGACAGAACAGAACACCGGGGAGCTGTTTTTT
CDR3aa: CASSHSTEQNTGELFF

v_gene: TRBV19
j_gene: TRBJ2-7
d_gene: .
abundance: .
CDR3nt: TGTGCCAGTGGTGAAATTTCCTCACTGAGCTACGAGCAGTACTTC
CDR3aa: CASGEISSLSYEQYF

v_gene: TRBV6-1
j_gene: TRBJ2-3
d_gene: .
abundance: .
CDR3nt: TGTGCCAGCAGTGAAGTATTCAGCACAGATACGCAGTATTTT
CDR3aa: CASSEVFSTDTQYF

v_gene: TRBV11-2
j_gene: TRBJ2-5
d_gene: TRBD1
abundance: .
CDR3nt: TGTGCCAGCAGCTTCGTGGCAGGGGGCGTCGAGACCCAGTACTTC
CDR3aa: CASSFVAGGVETQYF

v_gene: TRBV18
j_gene: TRBJ1-1
d_gene: .
abundance: .
CDR3nt: TGTGCCAGCTCACCCCCCCATGGACAGAACACTGAAGCTTTCTTT
CDR3aa: CASSPPHGQNTEAFF

v_gene: TRBV5-1
j_gene: TRBJ1-6
d_gene: .
abundance: .
CDR3nt: TGCGCCAGCAGCTTGGCGGATTCACCCCTCCACTTT
CDR3aa: CASSLADSPLHF

v_gene: TRBV7-9
j_gene: TRBJ1-1
d_gene: TRBD1
abundance: .
CDR3nt: TGTGCCAGCGAAGCGGGTAGGACAGGGAGAACTGAAGCTTTCTTT
CDR3aa: CASEAGRTGRTEAFF

v_gene: TRBV7-9
j_gene: TRBJ1-2
d_gene: TRBD1
abundance: .
CDR3nt: TGTGCCAGCAGCCTCCAGGACAGGGGCTACACCTTC
CDR3aa: CASSLQDRGYTF

v_gene: TRBV27
j_gene: TRBJ2-1
d_gene: .
abundance: .
CDR3nt: TGTGCCAGCAGTTTAGGAGGGAGGAGCTCCTACAATGAGCAGTTCTTC
CDR3aa: CASSLGGRSSYNEQFF

v_gene: TRBV3-1/TRBV3-2
j_gene: TRBJ2-2
d_gene: TRBD2
abundance: .
CDR3nt: TGTGCCAGCAGCCAAGTCGCGGGGGGGCAATCCGGGGAGCTGTTTTTT
CDR3aa: CASSQVAGGQSGELFF

v_gene: TRBV5-6
j_gene: TRBJ1-1
d_gene: TRBD1
abundance: once
CDR3nt: TGTGCCAGCAGCTTGGCAGGGGGCAGGGGGATAACTGAAGCTTTCTTT
CDR3aa: CASSLAGGRGITEAFF

v_gene: TRBV27
j_gene: TRBJ1-2
d_gene: .
abundance: .
CDR3nt: TGTGCCAGCAGTTTTGGAGGGATGGGAGGCTACACCTTC
CDR3aa: CASSFGGMGGYTF

v_gene: TRBV27
j_gene: TRBJ1-5
d_gene: TRBD1
abundance: few
CDR3nt: TGTGCCAGCAGCTGGGACAGTAGCAATCAGCCCCAGCATTTT
CDR3aa: CASSWDSSNQPQHF

v_gene: TRBV4-3
j_gene: TRBJ1-4
d_gene: .
abundance: .
CDR3nt: TGCGCCAGCAGCCAGGCGACAGGAAAACTGTTTTTT
CDR3aa: CASSQATGKLFF

v_gene: TRBV5-6
j_gene: TRBJ2-1
d_gene: TRBD2
abundance: .
CDR3nt: TGTGCCAGCAGCTTCGATGGCGGGAGGCATGAGCAGTTCTTC
CDR3aa: CASSFDGGRHEQFF

v_gene: TRBV6-2/TRBV6-3
j_gene: TRBJ1-2
d_gene: .
abundance: once
CDR3nt: TGTGCCAGCAGCCGCGGACTAAGTGGAGGCTACACCTTC
CDR3aa: CASSRGLSGGYTF

v_gene: TRBV12-3/TRBV12-4
j_gene: TRBJ1-1
d_gene: .
abundance: .
CDR3nt: TGTGCCAGCAGCCGGGATGGACCTGAAGCTTTCTTT
CDR3aa: CASSRDGPEAFF

v_gene: TRBV27
j_gene: TRBJ2-1
d_gene: TRBD2
abundance: .
CDR3nt: TGTGCCAGCAGTCTGAGCGGGGGGACCTTCAATGAGCAGTTCTTC
CDR3aa: CASSLSGGTFNEQFF

v_gene: TRBV5-1
j_gene: TRBJ1-4
d_gene: .
abundance: once
CDR3nt: TGCGCCAGCAGCTCCCGCGGCAGCCGAGGAGAAAAACTGTTTTTT
CDR3aa: CASSSRGSRGEKLFF

v_gene: TRBV3-1/TRBV3-2
j_gene: TRBJ1-2
d_gene: .
abundance: .
CDR3nt: TGTGCCAGCAGCCAAGGGTGGGACTCTAACTATGGCTACACCTTC
CDR3aa: CASSQGWDSNYGYTF

v_gene: TRBV2
j_gene: TRBJ2-5
d_gene: TRBD1
abundance: .
CDR3nt: TGTGCCAGCCAGACCGGGACAGCCCAAGAGACCCAGTACTTC
CDR3aa: CASQTGTAQETQYF

v_gene: TRBV5-1
j_gene: TRBJ2-7
d_gene: .
abundance: .
CDR3nt: TGCGCCAGCAGCTTAGCGCGACCGCCCCGGGACGAGCAGTACTTC
CDR3aa: CASSLARPPRDEQYF

v_gene: TRBV27
j_gene: TRBJ1-2
d_gene: .
abundance: .
CDR3nt: TGTGCCAGCAGTTTAAGGATGACCTACCTAGGTGGCTACACCTTC
CDR3aa: CASSLRMTYLGGYTF